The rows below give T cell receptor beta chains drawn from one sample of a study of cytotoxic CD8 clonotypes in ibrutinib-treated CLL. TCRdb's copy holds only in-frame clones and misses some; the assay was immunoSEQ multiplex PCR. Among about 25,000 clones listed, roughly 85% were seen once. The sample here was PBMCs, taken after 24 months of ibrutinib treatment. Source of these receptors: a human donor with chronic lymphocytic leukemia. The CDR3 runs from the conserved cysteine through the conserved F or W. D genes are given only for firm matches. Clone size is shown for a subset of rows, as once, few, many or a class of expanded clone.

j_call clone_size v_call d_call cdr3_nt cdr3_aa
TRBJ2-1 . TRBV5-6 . TGTGCCAGCAGCTTGGGTCAGCTCCTCTACAATGAGCAGTTCTTC CASSLGQLLYNEQFF
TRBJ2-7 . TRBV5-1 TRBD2 TGCGCCAGCAGCGGGGGGGTCCTAACCTACGAGCAGTACTTC CASSGGVLTYEQYF
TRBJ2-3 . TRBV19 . TGTGCCAGTAGTTTAACCGGGACCCCTGCGTTAGATACGCAGTATTTT CASSLTGTPALDTQYF
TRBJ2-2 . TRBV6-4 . TGTGCCAGCAGTGTGGCCCTAGGTACCGGGGAGCTGTTTTTT CASSVALGTGELFF
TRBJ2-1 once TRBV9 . TGTGCCAGCAGCGTAGATGGGGTTATGTACAATGAGCAGTTCTTC CASSVDGVMYNEQFF
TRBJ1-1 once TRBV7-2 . TGTGCCAGCAGCTTAGACGAGAGGGGGAACACTGAAGCTTTCTTT CASSLDERGNTEAFF
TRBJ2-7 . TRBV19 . TGTGCCAGTAGTAAACTGGGGGCAGGCTCCTACGAGCAGTACTTC CASSKLGAGSYEQYF
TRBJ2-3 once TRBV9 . TGTGCCAGCGGGTCGGGCGATACGCAGTATTTT CASGSGDTQYF
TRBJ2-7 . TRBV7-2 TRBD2 TGTGCCAGCAGCTCCCCGGGACTAGCGGTTTTTGGGGAGCAGTACTTC CASSSPGLAVFGEQYF
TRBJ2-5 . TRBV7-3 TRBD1 TGTGCCAGCAGCTTATCAGACAGGGGGCCGACCCAGTACTTC CASSLSDRGPTQYF
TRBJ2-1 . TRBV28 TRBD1 TGTGCCAGCAGGGATGGACAGGGGGCTAGTGAGCAGTTCTTC CASRDGQGASEQFF
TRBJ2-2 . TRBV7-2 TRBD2 TGTGCCAGCAGCCATCATAGCGGGGTCCTTACCGGGGAGCTGTTTTTT CASSHHSGVLTGELFF
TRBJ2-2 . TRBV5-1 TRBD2 TGCGCCAGCAGCTTGACGCTAGCGGGGACCGGGGAGCTGTTTTTT CASSLTLAGTGELFF
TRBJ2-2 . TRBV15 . TGTGCCACCAGCAGAGATAGGGGGAACACCGGGGAGCTGTTTTTT CATSRDRGNTGELFF
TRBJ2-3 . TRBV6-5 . TGTGCCAGCAGTTACAAGGGGACTAGCACAGATACGCAGTATTTT CASSYKGTSTDTQYF
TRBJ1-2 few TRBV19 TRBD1 TGTGCCAGTAGTGGACAGGGGGACTATGGCTACACCTTC CASSGQGDYGYTF
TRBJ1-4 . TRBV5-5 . TGTGCCAGCAGCTTAGCGACTAATGAAAAACTGTTTTTT CASSLATNEKLFF
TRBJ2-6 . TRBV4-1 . TGCGCCAGCAGCCGCCAGGTTTCTGGGGCCAACGTCCTGACTTTC CASSRQVSGANVLTF